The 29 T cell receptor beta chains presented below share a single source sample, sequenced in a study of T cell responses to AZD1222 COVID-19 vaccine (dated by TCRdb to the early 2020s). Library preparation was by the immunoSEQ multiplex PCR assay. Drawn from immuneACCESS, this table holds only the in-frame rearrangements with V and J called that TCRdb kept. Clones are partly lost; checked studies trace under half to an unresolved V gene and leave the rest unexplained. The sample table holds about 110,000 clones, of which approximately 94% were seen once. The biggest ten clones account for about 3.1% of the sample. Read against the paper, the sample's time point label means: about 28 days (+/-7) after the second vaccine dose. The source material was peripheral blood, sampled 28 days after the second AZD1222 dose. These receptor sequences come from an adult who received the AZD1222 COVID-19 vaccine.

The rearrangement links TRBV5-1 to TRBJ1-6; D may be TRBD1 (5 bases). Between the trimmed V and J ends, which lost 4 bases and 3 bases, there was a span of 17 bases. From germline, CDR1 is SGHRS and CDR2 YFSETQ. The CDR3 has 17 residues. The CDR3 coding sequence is TGCGCCAGCAGCCTGGGCCCGAGGGGCCTCTATAATTCACCCCTCCACTTT. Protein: CASSLGPRGLYNSPLHF.

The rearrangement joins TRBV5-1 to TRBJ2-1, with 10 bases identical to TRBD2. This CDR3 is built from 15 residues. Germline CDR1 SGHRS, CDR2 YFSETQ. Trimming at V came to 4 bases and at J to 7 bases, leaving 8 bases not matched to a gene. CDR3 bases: TGCGCCAGCAGCGCGTCTAGCGGGGGTCGAAATGAGCAGTTCTTC. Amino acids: CASSASSGGRNEQFF.

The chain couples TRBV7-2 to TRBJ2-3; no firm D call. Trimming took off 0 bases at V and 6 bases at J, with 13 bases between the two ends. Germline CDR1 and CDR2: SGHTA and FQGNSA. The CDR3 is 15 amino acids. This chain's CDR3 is CASSLAPAIGDTQYF. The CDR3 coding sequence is TGTGCCAGCAGCTTAGCGCCGGCGATAGGCGATACGCAGTATTTT.

The chain's CDR3 is CASSYPPGGFYNEQFF. In DNA form, the CDR3 reads TGTGCCAGCAGTTACCCCCCCGGGGGATTCTACAATGAGCAGTTCTTC. J is TRBJ2-1 and V is TRBV6-2 or TRBV6-3; TRBD2 is a possible D gene (6 bases). Germline V gene sequence: CDR1 MNHEY, CDR2 SVGEGT. The CDR3 has 16 amino acids. V lost 2 bases and J lost 3, with 14 bases in between.

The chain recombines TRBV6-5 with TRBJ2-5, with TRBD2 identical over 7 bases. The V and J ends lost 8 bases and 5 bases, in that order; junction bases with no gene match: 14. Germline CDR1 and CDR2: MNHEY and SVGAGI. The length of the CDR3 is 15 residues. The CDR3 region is CASRLPGGSGETQYF. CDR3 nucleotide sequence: TGTGCCAGCCGACTACCTGGCGGGAGTGGTGAGACCCAGTACTTC.

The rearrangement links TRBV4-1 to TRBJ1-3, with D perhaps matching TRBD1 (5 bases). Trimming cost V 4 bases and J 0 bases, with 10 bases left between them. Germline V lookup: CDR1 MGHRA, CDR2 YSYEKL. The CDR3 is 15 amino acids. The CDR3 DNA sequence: TGCGCCAGCAGCCTTATGGGGGGCTCTGGAAACACCATATATTTT. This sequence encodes CASSLMGGSGNTIYF.

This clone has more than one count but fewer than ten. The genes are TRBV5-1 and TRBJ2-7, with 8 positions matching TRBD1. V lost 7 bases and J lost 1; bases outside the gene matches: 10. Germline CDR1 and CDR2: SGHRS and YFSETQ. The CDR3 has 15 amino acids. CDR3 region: CASGSGDRTSYEQYF. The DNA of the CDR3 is TGCGCCAGCGGTTCAGGGGACAGGACATCCTACGAGCAGTACTTC.

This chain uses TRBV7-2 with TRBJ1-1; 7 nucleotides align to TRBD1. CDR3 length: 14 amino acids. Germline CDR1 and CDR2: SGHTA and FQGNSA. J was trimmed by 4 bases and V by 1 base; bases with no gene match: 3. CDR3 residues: CASSLDPGGTEAFF. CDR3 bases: TGTGCCAGCAGCTTAGACCCAGGGGGCACTGAAGCTTTCTTT.

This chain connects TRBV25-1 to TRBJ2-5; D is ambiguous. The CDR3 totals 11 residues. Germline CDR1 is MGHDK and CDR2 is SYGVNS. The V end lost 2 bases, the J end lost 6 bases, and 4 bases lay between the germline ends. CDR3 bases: TGTGCCAGCAGTGAAGGGAAGACCCAGTACTTC. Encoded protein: CASSEGKTQYF.

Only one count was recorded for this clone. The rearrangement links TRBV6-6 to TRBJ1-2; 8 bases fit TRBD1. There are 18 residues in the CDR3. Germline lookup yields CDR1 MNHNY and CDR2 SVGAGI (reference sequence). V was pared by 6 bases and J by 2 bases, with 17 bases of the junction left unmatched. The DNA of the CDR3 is TGTGCCAGCAGCCGAACCCGGGACAGGAGATCGTCGAACTATGGCTACACCTTC. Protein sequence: CASSRTRDRRSSNYGYTF.

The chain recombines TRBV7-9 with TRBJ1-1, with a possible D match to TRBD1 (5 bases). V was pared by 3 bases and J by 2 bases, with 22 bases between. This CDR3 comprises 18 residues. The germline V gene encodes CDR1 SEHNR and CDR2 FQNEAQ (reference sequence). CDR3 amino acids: CASSLYGQGEERNTEAFF. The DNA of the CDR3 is TGTGCCAGCAGCTTGTACGGGCAGGGAGAGGAGAGAAACACTGAAGCTTTCTTT.

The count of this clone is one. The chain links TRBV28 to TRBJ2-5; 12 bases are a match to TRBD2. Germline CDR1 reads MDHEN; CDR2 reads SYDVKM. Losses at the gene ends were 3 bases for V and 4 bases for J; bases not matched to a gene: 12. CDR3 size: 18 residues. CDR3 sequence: CASSFVGLAGGQVETQYF. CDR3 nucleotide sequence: TGTGCCAGCAGTTTTGTGGGGCTAGCGGGAGGGCAAGTAGAGACCCAGTACTTC.

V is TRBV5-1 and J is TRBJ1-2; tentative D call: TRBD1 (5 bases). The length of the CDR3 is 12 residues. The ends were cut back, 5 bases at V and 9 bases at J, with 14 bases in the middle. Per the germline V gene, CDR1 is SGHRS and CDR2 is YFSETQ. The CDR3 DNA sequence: TGCGCCAGCAGAAAAGACAGAAATAGCTACACCTTC. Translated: CASRKDRNSYTF.

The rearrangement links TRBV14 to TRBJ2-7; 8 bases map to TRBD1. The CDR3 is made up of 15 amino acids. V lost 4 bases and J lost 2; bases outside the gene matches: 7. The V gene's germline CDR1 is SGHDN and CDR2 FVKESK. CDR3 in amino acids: CASSLSGQVTYEQYF. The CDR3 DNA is TGTGCCAGCAGCCTATCGGGACAGGTAACCTACGAGCAGTACTTC.

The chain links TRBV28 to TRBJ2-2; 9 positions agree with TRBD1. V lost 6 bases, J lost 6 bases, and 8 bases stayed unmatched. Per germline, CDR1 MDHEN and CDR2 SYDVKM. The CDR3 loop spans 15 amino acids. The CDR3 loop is CASRVQGAKSGELFF. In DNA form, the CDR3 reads TGTGCCAGCAGGGTACAGGGGGCTAAGTCCGGGGAGCTGTTTTTT.

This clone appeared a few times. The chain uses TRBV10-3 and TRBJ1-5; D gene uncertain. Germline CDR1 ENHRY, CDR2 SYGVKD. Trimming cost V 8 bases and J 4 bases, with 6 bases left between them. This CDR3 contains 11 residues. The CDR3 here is CAICPNQPQHF. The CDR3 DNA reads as TGTGCCATCTGTCCGAATCAGCCCCAGCATTTT.

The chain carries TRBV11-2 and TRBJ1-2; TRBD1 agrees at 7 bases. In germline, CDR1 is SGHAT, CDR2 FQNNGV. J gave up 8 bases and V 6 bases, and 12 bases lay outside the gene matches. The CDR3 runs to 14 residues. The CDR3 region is CASRPGQPGLGYTF. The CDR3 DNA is TGTGCCAGCAGACCGGGACAGCCAGGGCTCGGCTACACCTTC.

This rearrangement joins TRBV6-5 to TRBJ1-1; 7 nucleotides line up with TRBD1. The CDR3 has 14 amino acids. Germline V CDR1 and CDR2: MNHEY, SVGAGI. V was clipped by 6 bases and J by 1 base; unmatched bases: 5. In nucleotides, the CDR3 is TGTGCCAGCAGGAGGGGACAGCGGAACACTGAAGCTTTCTTT. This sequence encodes CASRRGQRNTEAFF.

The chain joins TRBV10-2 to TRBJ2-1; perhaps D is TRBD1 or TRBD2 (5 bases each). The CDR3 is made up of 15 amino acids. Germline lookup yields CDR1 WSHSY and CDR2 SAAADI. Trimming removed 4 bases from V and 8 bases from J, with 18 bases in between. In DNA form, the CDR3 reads TGCGCCAGCAGTGGAGGGGCTAGAGGGTCCCATGAGCAGTTCTTC. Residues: CASSGGARGSHEQFF.

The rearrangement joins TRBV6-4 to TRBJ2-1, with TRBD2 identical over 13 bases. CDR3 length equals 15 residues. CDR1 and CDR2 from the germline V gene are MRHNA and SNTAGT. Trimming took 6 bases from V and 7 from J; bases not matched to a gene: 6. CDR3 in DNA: TGTGCCAGCAGGGTACTAGCGGGAGGGGTAAATGAGCAGTTCTTC. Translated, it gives CASRVLAGGVNEQFF.

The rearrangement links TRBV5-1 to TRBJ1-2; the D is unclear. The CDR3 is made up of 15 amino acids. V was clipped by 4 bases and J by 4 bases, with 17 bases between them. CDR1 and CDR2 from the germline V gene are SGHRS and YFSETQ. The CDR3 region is CASSRNNDGRYGYTF. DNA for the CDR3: TGCGCCAGCAGCCGAAACAACGACGGCCGCTATGGCTACACCTTC.

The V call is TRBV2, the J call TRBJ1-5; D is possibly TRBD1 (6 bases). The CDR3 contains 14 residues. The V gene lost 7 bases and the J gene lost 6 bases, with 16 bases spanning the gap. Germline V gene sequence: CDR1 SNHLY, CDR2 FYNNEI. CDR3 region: CASNGQPSGQPQHF. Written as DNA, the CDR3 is TGTGCCAGCAATGGACAGCCCTCGGGTCAGCCCCAGCATTTT.

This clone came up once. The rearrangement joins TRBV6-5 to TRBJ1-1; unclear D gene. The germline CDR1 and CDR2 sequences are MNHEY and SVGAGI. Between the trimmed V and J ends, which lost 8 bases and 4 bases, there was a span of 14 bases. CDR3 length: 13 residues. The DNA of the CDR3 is TGTGCCAGCTACAATCGGGATTTCACTGAAGCTTTCTTT. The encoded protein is CASYNRDFTEAFF.

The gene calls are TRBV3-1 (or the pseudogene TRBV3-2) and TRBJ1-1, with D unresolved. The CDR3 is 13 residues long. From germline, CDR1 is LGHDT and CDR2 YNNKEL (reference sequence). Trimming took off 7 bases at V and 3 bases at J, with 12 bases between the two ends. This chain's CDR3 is CASNLDGDTEAFF. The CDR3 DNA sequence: TGTGCCAGCAATCTCGACGGCGACACTGAAGCTTTCTTT.

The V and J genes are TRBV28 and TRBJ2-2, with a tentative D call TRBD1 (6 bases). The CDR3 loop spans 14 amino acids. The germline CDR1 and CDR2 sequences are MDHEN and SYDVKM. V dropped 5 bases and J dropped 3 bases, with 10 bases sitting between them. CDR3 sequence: CASSKGQYTGELFF. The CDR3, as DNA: TGTGCCAGCAGTAAAGGACAGTACACCGGGGAGCTGTTTTTT.

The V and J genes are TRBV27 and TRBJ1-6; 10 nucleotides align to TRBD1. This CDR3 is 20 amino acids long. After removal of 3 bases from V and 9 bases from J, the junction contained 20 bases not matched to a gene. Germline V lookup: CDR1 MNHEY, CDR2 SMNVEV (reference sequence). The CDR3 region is CASSLSDRGRPRPYTSPLHF. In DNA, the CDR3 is TGTGCCAGCAGTTTGTCGGACAGGGGGAGACCTCGTCCCTACACTTCACCCCTCCACTTT.

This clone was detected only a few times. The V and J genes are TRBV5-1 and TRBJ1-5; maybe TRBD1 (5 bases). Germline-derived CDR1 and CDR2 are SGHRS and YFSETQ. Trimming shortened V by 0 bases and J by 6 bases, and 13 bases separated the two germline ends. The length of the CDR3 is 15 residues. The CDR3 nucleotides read TGCGCCAGCAGCTTGGGGGACCTAGCTGGTCAGCCCCAGCATTTT. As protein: CASSLGDLAGQPQHF.

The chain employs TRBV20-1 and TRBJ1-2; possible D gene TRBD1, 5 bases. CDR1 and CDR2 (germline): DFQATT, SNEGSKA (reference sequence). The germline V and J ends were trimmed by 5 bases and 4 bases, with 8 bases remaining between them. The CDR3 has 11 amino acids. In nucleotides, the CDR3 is TGCAGTGCTGGGGGGTCCTATGGCTACACCTTC. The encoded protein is CSAGGSYGYTF.

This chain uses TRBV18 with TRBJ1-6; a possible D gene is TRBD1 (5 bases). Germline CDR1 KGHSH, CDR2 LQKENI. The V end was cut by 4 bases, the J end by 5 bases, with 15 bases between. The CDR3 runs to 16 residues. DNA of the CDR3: TGTGCCAGCTCACTTCGAGGGGAACTCGATAATTCACCCCTCCACTTT. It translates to CASSLRGELDNSPLHF.